One and the same sample provided the 7 T cell receptor beta chains below, sequenced in a study of shared clonotypes between healthy human individuals. Naive-designated CD8 cells lacked CD45RO, were positively enriched for CCR7, and omitted terminally differentiated effector memory CD45RA+ cells. Method: immunoSEQ multiplex PCR; TCRdb's copy keeps in-frame clones and lacks some. The table has approximately 590,000 clones, around 95% seen once. What was sequenced was naive CD8+ T cells sorted from blood. The receptors originated from a woman between 25 and 40 years old in good health.

Notes on this clone: One end of the junction varies from germline; a read error may be responsible. The chain couples TRBV9 to TRBJ2-1; 13 positions match TRBD2. The CDR3 has 18 residues. CDR1 SGDLS and CDR2 YYNGEE come from the germline V gene. CDR3 sequence (DNA): TGTGCCAGCACCGTACGGCGGGAGACTAGCGGGAGGATGGATGAGCAGTTCTTC. This encodes CASTVRRETSGRMDEQFF. The full variable domain, its missing parts supplied by reference TRBV9 and TRBJ2-1, is DSGVTQTPKHLITATGQRVTLRCSPRSGDLSVYWYQQSLDQGLQFLIQYYNGEERAKGNILERFSAQQFPDLHSELNLSSLELGDSALYFCASTVRRETSGRMDEQFFGPGTRLTVL.

The chain combines TRBV13 with TRBJ1-4, with D perhaps matching TRBD1 (5 bases). V lost 6 bases to trimming and J lost 5 bases, with 7 bases between them. The germline V gene has CDR1 PRHDT and CDR2 FYEKMQ (reference sequence). This CDR3 region has 12 residues. The CDR3 DNA reads as TGTGCCAGCAGTCCAGGGAATGAAAAACTGTTTTTT. The encoded protein is CASSPGNEKLFF. Drawing the rest from reference TRBV13 and TRBJ1-4, the complete variable domain is AAGVIQSPRHLIKEKRETATLKCYPIPRHDTVYWYQQGPGQDPQFLISFYEKMQSDKGSIPDRFSAQQFSDYHSELNMSSLELGDSALYFCASSPGNEKLFFGSGTQLSVL.

This chain connects TRBV9 to TRBJ2-3; 8 bases map to TRBD2. V lost 4 bases and J lost 2; bases outside the gene matches: 9. Germline CDR1 is SGDLS and CDR2 is YYNGEE. The CDR3 extends over 16 amino acids. CDR3 bases: TGTGCCAGCAGCCCTTCGACTAGCGACTTCACAGATACGCAGTATTTT. Amino acids: CASSPSTSDFTDTQYF.

The V and J genes are TRBV4-2 and TRBJ2-1; the match to TRBD2 covers 14 bases. J was trimmed by 7 bases and V by 0 bases; bases with no gene match: 5. The CDR3 is 17 residues long. The germline CDR1 and CDR2 sequences are LGHNA and YNFKEQ. The CDR3 DNA is TGTGCCAGCAGCCAAGATGGGACTAGCGGGAGAACGAATGAGCAGTTCTTC. This codes for CASSQDGTSGRTNEQFF.

This rearrangement joins TRBV6-1 to TRBJ2-7; D ambiguous. The ends were cut back, 1 base at V and 3 bases at J, with 7 bases in the middle. The CDR3 extends over 13 amino acids. CDR1 is MNHNS and CDR2 is SASEGT in the germline V gene. In DNA form, the CDR3 reads TGTGCCAGCAGTGAAGGGTTCGTCTACGAGCAGTACTTC. It encodes CASSEGFVYEQYF.

The chain has TRBV6-1 and TRBJ2-2, with D tentatively TRBD2 (6 bases). Trimming removed 4 bases from V and 4 bases from J, with 16 bases in between. The germline V gene encodes CDR1 MNHNS and CDR2 SASEGT. CDR3 length equals 16 residues. CDR3 protein: CASSGDLAGTTGELFF. In DNA, the CDR3 is TGTGCCAGCAGTGGGGACCTGGCGGGGACCACCGGGGAGCTGTTTTTT.

This sequence joins TRBV2 and TRBJ1-1, with D possibly being TRBD1 (5 bases). The CDR3 contains 14 residues. V lost 8 bases to trimming and J lost 5 bases, with 18 bases between them. The germline gives CDR1 SNHLY, CDR2 FYNNEI. In DNA form, the CDR3 reads TGTGCCAGCGACTTTTCAGAGGGGTTAACTGAAGCTTTCTTT. Its translation: CASDFSEGLTEAFF. Full variable domain (rest looked up from reference TRBV2 and TRBJ1-1): EPEVTQTPSHQVTQMGQEVILRCVPISNHLYFYWYRQILGQKVEFLVSFYNNEISEKSEIFDDQFSVERPDGSNFTLKIRSTKLEDSAMYFCASDFSEGLTEAFFGQGTRLTVV.